This is a list of T cell receptor beta chains from one sample in a study of T cell responses to AZD1222 COVID-19 vaccine. TCRdb's copy holds only in-frame clones and misses some; the assay was immunoSEQ multiplex PCR. The sample contains around 150,000 clones, approximately 91% of which appear only once. This specimen was peripheral blood, taken 28 days after the second AZD1222 dose. Receptors originate from an adult who received the AZD1222 COVID-19 vaccine. CDR3s include the opening cysteine and the closing phenylalanine or tryptophan. A D gene is named only where the DNA matches it firmly. Clone size, where shown, is once, few, many, or a class for clones that have expanded.

abundance,j_gene,d_gene,v_gene,CDR3aa,CDR3nt
NA,TRBJ2-7,TRBD2,TRBV6-1,CASSEARLAVAYEQYF,TGTGCCAGCAGTGAAGCACGGCTAGCGGTAGCCTACGAGCAGTACTTC
NA,TRBJ1-4,TRBD1,TRBV2,CASSNLPLTAGGEKLFF,TGTGCCAGCAGCAATTTACCGTTGACGGCAGGGGGAGAAAAACTGTTTTTT
NA,TRBJ2-7,NA,TRBV6-1,CASSEMRFGEQYF,TGTGCCAGCAGTGAAATGAGATTCGGCGAGCAGTACTTC
NA,TRBJ1-5,TRBD1,TRBV6-5,CASSRQGTDQPQHF,TGTGCCAGCAGTCGACAGGGTACGGATCAGCCCCAGCATTTT
NA,TRBJ1-2,TRBD1,TRBV6-5,CASSYWTGASTGYTF,TGTGCCAGCAGTTACTGGACAGGGGCATCAACCGGCTACACCTTC
NA,TRBJ2-7,NA,TRBV5-4,CASSLAQGTRYEQYF,TGTGCCAGCAGCTTGGCACAGGGAACTAGATACGAGCAGTACTTC
NA,TRBJ1-5,NA,TRBV21-1,CASSNRRSNQPQHF,TGTGCCAGCAGCAACCGCCGTAGCAATCAGCCCCAGCATTTT
NA,TRBJ1-1,NA,TRBV15,CATSREATEAFF,TGTGCCACCAGCAGAGAGGCCACTGAAGCTTTCTTT
NA,TRBJ1-3,NA,TRBV4-1,CASSQAVVSTGNTIYF,TGCGCCAGCAGCCAAGCTGTGGTCTCAACTGGAAACACCATATATTTT
NA,TRBJ2-2,NA,TRBV5-6,CASSLTGYFELFF,TGTGCCAGCAGCTTGACGGGATATTTTGAGCTGTTTTTT
NA,TRBJ2-7,TRBD1,TRBV6-5,CASGSTGQFHEQYF,TGTGCCAGCGGTTCCACGGGACAGTTCCACGAGCAGTACTTC
few,TRBJ2-2,NA,TRBV9,CASSVETGELFF,TGTGCCAGCAGCGTAGAGACCGGGGAGCTGTTTTTT
NA,TRBJ2-5,NA,TRBV5-4,CASSLQTRAGYETQYF,TGTGCCAGCAGCCTTCAGACTAGAGCCGGGTATGAGACCCAGTACTTC
NA,TRBJ1-2,NA,TRBV7-9,CASSLFQLDNYGYTF,TGTGCCAGCAGCTTATTTCAACTGGATAACTATGGCTACACCTTC
NA,TRBJ1-1,TRBD1,TRBV18,CASSLRTGLNTEAFF,TGTGCCAGCTCACTACGGACAGGCTTAAACACTGAAGCTTTCTTT
NA,TRBJ2-1,TRBD2,TRBV15,CATSRDRLAAYNEQFF,TGTGCCACCAGCAGAGATCGACTAGCGGCTTACAATGAGCAGTTCTTC
NA,TRBJ2-3,NA,TRBV12-3/TRBV12-4,CASKARDTQYF,TGTGCCAGCAAGGCTAGAGATACGCAGTATTTT